This TCR beta chain originates from a study of cytomegalovirus exposure and HLA in healthy donors. Notes on this clone: Its antigen is as yet unknown.

Overall study results and limits: Later, TCR association rates were found to vary by HLA locus, highest for DRB1 and lowest for HLA-C. A later analysis appeared to link common viral pathogens to several of the most significant clusters.

Trimming pared 0 bases from V and 4 bases from J, leaving 5 bases between. The CDR3 contains 13 residues. Germline assignment: CDR1 SGDLS and CDR2 YYNGEE. While unrecorded immune exposures were likely, the donors were nominally healthy when sampled. The PCR was carried out with 60 Vbeta primers and 13 Jbeta primers. Method: immunoSEQ multiplex PCR; TCRdb's copy keeps in-frame clones and lacks some. The table lists under 200,000 clones, over 60% of them singletons, with around 5.4% in the top ten. The sequenced sample was PBMCs. The sequence was collected from a man in his forties or fifties in good health and CMV-seronegative. The chain joins TRBV9 to TRBJ1-3; D is undetermined. The CDR3 bases are TGTGCCAGCAGCGTAGACTGGGGAAACACCATATATTTT. Its translation: CASSVDWGNTIYF.